This is a list of T cell receptor beta chains from one sample in a study of cytomegalovirus exposure and HLA in healthy donors. This table comes from immunoSEQ multiplex PCR, and its TCRdb copy is limited to in-frame clones, with some not included. The sample shows around 110,000 clones, 81% of them seen only once. Sequenced sample: PBMCs. The source is a woman aged 30 to 39 in good health and CMV-seronegative. Both conserved end residues are part of each CDR3. A D gene is named only where the DNA matches it firmly. Only part of the rows carry a size: once, few, many, or a class if the clone is expanded.

clone_size d_call j_call v_call cdr3_aa cdr3_nt
- - TRBJ1-1 TRBV5-1 CASSLQGNTEAFF TGCGCCAGCAGCTTGCAGGGGAACACTGAAGCTTTCTTT
once TRBD1 TRBJ2-7 TRBV5-8 CASSARGRDRAYEQYF TGTGCCAGCAGCGCCCGGGGCCGGGACAGGGCCTACGAGCAGTACTTC
- TRBD1 TRBJ2-2 TRBV18 CASSPPWTGGTGELFF TGTGCCAGCTCACCACCCTGGACAGGGGGCACCGGGGAGCTGTTTTTT
few - TRBJ2-5 TRBV28 CASSWGLRETQYF TGTGCCAGCAGTTGGGGCTTGCGAGAGACCCAGTACTTC
few - TRBJ2-1 TRBV18 CASSQELLANEQFF TGTGCCAGCTCCCAAGAACTTCTAGCCAATGAGCAGTTCTTC
- - TRBJ1-4 TRBV10-3 CAISWGGGSTNEKLFF TGTGCCATCAGTTGGGGGGGCGGCTCAACTAATGAAAAACTGTTTTTT
- - TRBJ2-7 TRBV5-8 CASISPAGYEQYF TGTGCCAGCATCTCCCCGGCGGGTTACGAGCAGTACTTC
- - TRBJ2-7 TRBV9 CASSPRDSLNYEQYF TGTGCCAGCAGCCCGAGGGACTCCCTCAACTACGAGCAGTACTTC
- - TRBJ1-3 TRBV4-1 CASSQEHTSGNTIYF TGCGCCAGCAGCCAGGAGCACACCTCTGGAAACACCATATATTTT
- TRBD1 TRBJ2-5 TRBV5-4 CASSYTGGRFETQYF TGTGCCAGCAGCTATACAGGGGGCAGGTTTGAGACCCAGTACTTC
- TRBD1 TRBJ2-7 TRBV14 CASSRQGVEQYF TGTGCCAGCAGCCGACAGGGGGTCGAGCAGTACTTC
once - TRBJ2-5 TRBV11-3 CASSDDDPGTQYF TGTGCCAGCAGTGATGACGACCCGGGGACCCAGTACTTC
- TRBD1 TRBJ2-1 TRBV6-5 CASSPGTGTNEQFF TGTGCCAGCAGTCCCGGGACAGGGACGAATGAGCAGTTCTTC
- - TRBJ2-7 TRBV28 CASSLGANEQYF TGTGCCAGCAGTTTAGGGGCCAACGAGCAGTACTTC
- - TRBJ2-7 TRBV10-3 CAISEVAVLMDEQYF TGTGCCATCAGTGAGGTAGCGGTCCTGATGGACGAGCAGTACTTC
once TRBD1 TRBJ2-7 TRBV10-3 CAISEGTGRPYEQYF TGTGCCATCAGTGAGGGGACAGGGAGACCCTACGAGCAGTACTTC
- TRBD2 TRBJ2-1 TRBV28 CASSPRTSLNEQFF TGTGCCAGCAGTCCGAGGACTAGTTTAAATGAGCAGTTCTTC
- TRBD2 TRBJ2-7 TRBV19 CASSIRGEGYEQYF TGTGCCAGTAGTATCCGAGGGGAGGGCTACGAGCAGTACTTC
- - TRBJ1-4 TRBV19 CASSAGTGDEKLFF TGTGCCAGTAGTGCCGGGACTGGGGATGAAAAACTGTTTTTT
- TRBD1 TRBJ1-2 TRBV6-6 CASLGTGGGYTF TGTGCCAGCTTGGGGACAGGGGGCGGCTACACCTTC
- TRBD2 TRBJ2-5 TRBV9 CASSALGTSGQETQYF TGTGCCAGCAGCGCACTCGGGACTAGCGGCCAAGAGACCCAGTACTTC
- TRBD1 TRBJ2-7 TRBV7-2 CASSPRTGGTYEQYF TGTGCCAGCAGCCCGAGGACAGGGGGGACCTACGAGCAGTACTTC
- - TRBJ2-3 TRBV19 CASSIYSPGGTDTQYF TGTGCCAGTAGTATCTACTCTCCGGGAGGCACAGATACGCAGTATTTT
- - TRBJ2-5 TRBV28 CASSFAVSGKETQYF TGTGCCAGCAGTTTTGCGGTTTCAGGGAAAGAGACCCAGTACTTC
- - TRBJ2-7 TRBV6-1 CASAPRYQGYEQYF TGTGCCAGCGCCCCCCGGTATCAGGGTTACGAGCAGTACTTC
- TRBD2 TRBJ2-1 TRBV5-1 CASSRSDSGISEQFF TGCGCCAGCAGCCGCAGTGATAGCGGGATTTCTGAGCAGTTCTTC
- TRBD2 TRBJ2-3 TRBV11-2 CASSLGTSGSRDTQYF TGTGCCAGCAGCTTAGGGACTAGCGGGAGCCGAGATACGCAGTATTTT
- - TRBJ1-4 TRBV5-1 CASSLMSGSFNEKLFF TGCGCCAGCAGCTTGATGTCCGGGTCCTTTAATGAAAAACTGTTTTTT
- TRBD2 TRBJ2-7 TRBV7-7 CASSLGLAGEQYF TGTGCTAGCAGCTTAGGCCTAGCGGGGGAGCAGTACTTC
few - TRBJ2-7 TRBV2 CASSTRAVATYEQYF TGTGCCAGCAGTACCCGTGCGGTAGCGACCTACGAGCAGTACTTC
- TRBD1 TRBJ1-5 TRBV5-8 CASTQGNQPQHF TGTGCCAGCACACAGGGGAATCAGCCCCAGCATTTT
- - TRBJ1-1 TRBV21-1 CASSLGQGPSEAFF TGTGCCAGCAGCCTTGGACAGGGCCCCTCTGAAGCTTTCTTT
- - TRBJ2-5 TRBV7-9 CASSPHSSEVETQYF TGTGCCAGCAGCCCTCATAGCTCGGAGGTGGAGACCCAGTACTTC
- - TRBJ2-5 TRBV5-1 CASSFRGMGQETQYF TGCGCCAGCAGCTTCAGGGGTATGGGGCAAGAGACCCAGTACTTC
- TRBD2 TRBJ2-5 TRBV19 CASSIAGVETQYF TGTGCCAGTAGTATTGCGGGGGTAGAGACCCAGTACTTC
- TRBD1 TRBJ2-7 TRBV19 CASSPRDRGIYEQYF TGTGCCAGTAGTCCCCGGGACAGGGGTATATACGAGCAGTACTTC
- TRBD1 TRBJ2-7 TRBV7-9 CASSSPTGGETYEQYF TGTGCCAGCAGCTCCCCAACAGGGGGCGAGACCTACGAGCAGTACTTC
few TRBD1 TRBJ1-4 TRBV7-9 CASSPGQSNEKLFF TGTGCCAGCAGCCCGGGACAGTCTAATGAAAAACTGTTTTTT
- - TRBJ1-2 TRBV28 CASSETVGYTF TGTGCCAGCAGTGAGACTGTAGGCTACACCTTC
- TRBD1 TRBJ1-6 TRBV4-2 CASSQPTGTGLNSPLHF TGTGCCAGCAGCCAACCCACCGGGACAGGGCTTAATTCACCCCTCCACTTT